These T cell receptor beta chains were read from a single sample in a study of T cell responses to AZD1222 COVID-19 vaccine. The method was immunoSEQ multiplex PCR; TCRdb's version includes in-frame clones alone and lacks a portion of them. In the table there are about 130,000 clones, roughly 91% of which are singletons. The starting material was peripheral blood, obtained on day 0 of MenACWY control vaccination. All receptors derive from an adult in good health. CDR3s include the opening cysteine and the closing phenylalanine or tryptophan. The D gene is left open where the match is weak. Expanded clones are given a class, and other clones once, few, many or no size at all.

abundance,j_gene,d_gene,v_gene,CDR3aa,CDR3nt
NA,TRBJ2-3,TRBD2,TRBV7-8,CASSLYHGTSGRTDTQYF,TGTGCCAGCAGCTTATACCACGGGACTAGCGGACGCACAGATACGCAGTATTTT
NA,TRBJ2-7,NA,TRBV6-5,CAVGPGYSEQYF,TGTGCCGTGGGCCCGGGGTATAGCGAGCAGTACTTC
NA,TRBJ1-1,NA,TRBV6-1,CASREGNTEAFF,TGTGCCAGCAGGGAAGGGAACACTGAAGCTTTCTTT
NA,TRBJ2-3,TRBD2,TRBV7-3,CASSTGLAGKDTQYF,TGTGCCAGCAGCACGGGACTAGCGGGGAAAGATACGCAGTATTTT
NA,TRBJ1-2,NA,TRBV5-1,CASSLVGDGYTF,TGCGCCAGCAGCTTGGTCGGGGATGGCTACACCTTC
NA,TRBJ1-3,NA,TRBV6-5,CASSYRVSGNTIYF,TGTGCCAGCAGTTACCGAGTCTCTGGAAACACCATATATTTT
NA,TRBJ2-1,TRBD1,TRBV10-3,CAISEPPGQGSNEQFF,TGTGCCATCAGTGAGCCTCCGGGACAGGGAAGCAATGAGCAGTTCTTC
NA,TRBJ2-5,TRBD2,TRBV7-8,CASSFRGLAGGQETQYF,TGTGCCAGCAGCTTCCGGGGACTAGCGGGAGGGCAAGAGACCCAGTACTTC
NA,TRBJ2-3,NA,TRBV7-6,CASSLNRIGPDTQYF,TGTGCCAGCAGCTTAAACCGGATTGGCCCAGATACGCAGTATTTT
NA,TRBJ1-5,TRBD1,TRBV2,CASSYSTGVRNQPQHF,TGTGCCAGCAGCTATAGCACAGGGGTACGGAATCAGCCCCAGCATTTT
NA,TRBJ1-2,NA,TRBV21-1,CASSKDRSPGGDYGYTF,TGTGCCAGCAGCAAAGACAGATCACCCGGAGGGGACTATGGCTACACCTTC
NA,TRBJ1-4,TRBD1,TRBV4-3,CASSEGQGLGEKLFF,TGCGCCAGCAGCGAAGGACAGGGTTTAGGTGAAAAACTGTTTTTT
NA,TRBJ1-1,NA,TRBV19,CASSIYSMNTEAFF,TGTGCCAGTAGTATATACAGCATGAACACTGAAGCTTTCTTT
NA,TRBJ1-1,TRBD1,TRBV6-5,CASSRGQGATEAFF,TGTGCCAGCAGTAGGGGACAGGGGGCCACTGAAGCTTTCTTT
NA,TRBJ2-1,NA,TRBV18,CASSPPTDAANEQFF,TGTGCCAGCTCACCACCTACAGACGCCGCCAATGAGCAGTTCTTC
few,TRBJ1-1,NA,TRBV7-9,CASSLIGTEAFF,TGTGCCAGCAGCCTCATTGGCACTGAAGCTTTCTTT
NA,TRBJ1-2,NA,TRBV19,CASSMGQGFSHGYTF,TGTGCCAGTAGTATGGGGCAGGGTTTTTCACATGGCTACACCTTC
NA,TRBJ2-7,TRBD2,TRBV3-1/TRBV3-2,CASSQGGRYYEQYF,TGTGCCAGCAGCCAAGGCGGGAGATACTACGAGCAGTACTTC
NA,TRBJ2-1,TRBD2,TRBV5-1,CASSSLGTSGRDNEQFF,TGCGCCAGCAGCTCGCTAGGGACTAGCGGGAGGGACAATGAGCAGTTCTTC
NA,TRBJ1-5,NA,TRBV10-2,CASSELPGRDGQEPQHF,TGCGCCAGCAGTGAGTTGCCGGGTCGAGATGGTCAAGAGCCCCAGCATTTT
NA,TRBJ2-5,TRBD2,TRBV7-9,CASKRASGGQETQYF,TGTGCCAGCAAGCGGGCTAGCGGGGGCCAAGAGACCCAGTACTTC
NA,TRBJ2-7,TRBD2,TRBV15,CATSRDTSGSYEQYF,TGTGCCACCAGCAGGGATACTAGCGGGAGCTACGAGCAGTACTTC
NA,TRBJ1-2,TRBD1,TRBV28,CASSPQGARGYTF,TGTGCCAGCAGTCCACAGGGGGCGCGTGGCTACACCTTC
NA,TRBJ1-1,NA,TRBV20-1,CSASRGQPASMNTEAFF,TGCAGTGCTAGTCGCGGCCAGCCCGCGTCTATGAACACTGAAGCTTTCTTT
NA,TRBJ2-2,TRBD1,TRBV7-8,CASSPPLRDRGSGELFF,TGTGCCAGCAGCCCCCCACTCCGGGACAGGGGGTCCGGGGAGCTGTTTTTT
NA,TRBJ2-3,TRBD2,TRBV7-2,CASRPRLLAGGPVTQYF,TGTGCCAGCAGGCCAAGGCTTCTAGCGGGGGGGCCAGTAACGCAGTATTTT
NA,TRBJ2-2,NA,TRBV6-2/TRBV6-3,CASSYATPTGELFF,TGTGCCAGCAGTTACGCCACCCCCACCGGGGAGCTGTTTTTT
NA,TRBJ2-3,NA,TRBV3-1/TRBV3-2,CASSQDGFFTDTQYF,TGTGCCAGCAGCCAAGATGGGTTTTTTACAGATACGCAGTATTTT
once,TRBJ2-1,NA,TRBV5-4,CASRTRGGDYNEQFF,TGTGCCAGCAGGACGAGGGGGGGAGACTACAATGAGCAGTTCTTC
NA,TRBJ1-1,NA,TRBV4-2,CASSPLRGGGTEAFF,TGTGCCAGCAGCCCACTGAGGGGCGGCGGTACTGAAGCTTTCTTT
NA,TRBJ2-2,NA,TRBV6-5,CASRLGHNTGELFF,TGTGCCAGCAGATTAGGACATAACACCGGGGAGCTGTTTTTT
NA,TRBJ1-6,NA,TRBV10-2,CASSRDLYNSPLHF,TGCGCCAGCAGCAGGGATCTCTATAATTCACCCCTCCACTTT
NA,TRBJ2-3,NA,TRBV5-6,CASSLGLGADTQYF,TGTGCCAGCAGCTTGGGGCTAGGGGCAGATACGCAGTATTTT
NA,TRBJ2-1,TRBD2,TRBV7-7,CASSLTSGSTYNEQFF,TGTGCCAGCAGCCTGACTAGCGGGTCAACCTACAATGAGCAGTTCTTC
NA,TRBJ2-3,TRBD2,TRBV5-4,CASSFPSGRGGTDTQYF,TGTGCCAGCAGCTTTCCTAGCGGGAGGGGGGGGACAGATACGCAGTATTTT
few,TRBJ1-6,NA,TRBV14,CASSQGSPLHF,TGTGCCAGCAGCCAAGGGTCACCCCTCCACTTT
NA,TRBJ1-2,NA,TRBV20-1,CSASGIYGYTF,TGCAGTGCTAGTGGGATCTATGGCTACACCTTC
NA,TRBJ1-2,NA,TRBV24-1,CATSDFGRGYTF,TGTGCCACCAGTGATTTCGGCAGGGGCTACACCTTC
NA,TRBJ2-5,TRBD1,TRBV5-1,CASSLVGTGAETQYF,TGCGCCAGCAGCTTGGTAGGGACAGGCGCCGAGACCCAGTACTTC
NA,TRBJ2-3,TRBD2,TRBV19,CASSIPLAAGTDTQYF,TGTGCCAGTAGTATCCCCCTAGCGGCGGGGACAGATACGCAGTATTTT
NA,TRBJ1-2,NA,TRBV5-1,CASSLEAGLGYGYTF,TGCGCCAGCAGCTTGGAAGCGGGGCTTGGCTATGGCTACACCTTC
few,TRBJ1-4,NA,TRBV15,CATSRDRANEKLFF,TGTGCCACCAGCAGAGACAGGGCTAATGAAAAACTGTTTTTT
NA,TRBJ2-1,TRBD1,TRBV6-4,CATSTGTGEHWEQFF,TGTGCCACGTCAACCGGGACAGGGGAACACTGGGAGCAGTTCTTC
NA,TRBJ2-1,NA,TRBV19,CASSTSQGTNNEQFF,TGTGCCAGTAGTACGTCACAGGGAACTAACAATGAGCAGTTCTTC
NA,TRBJ1-5,NA,TRBV30,CAWSVQGLGNQPQHF,TGTGCCTGGAGTGTACAAGGTCTCGGTAATCAGCCCCAGCATTTT
NA,TRBJ1-2,TRBD1,TRBV28,CASRQPGQGYGYTF,TGTGCCAGCCGCCAACCGGGACAGGGCTATGGCTACACCTTC
once,TRBJ1-3,TRBD1,TRBV5-1,CASSLSQGDSSGNTIYF,TGCGCCAGCAGCTTGTCACAAGGGGACAGCTCTGGAAACACCATATATTTT
NA,TRBJ1-2,NA,TRBV3-1/TRBV3-2,CASSHRAELYGYTF,TGTGCCAGCAGCCATAGGGCAGAGTTATATGGCTACACCTTC
once,TRBJ2-7,TRBD1,TRBV23-1,CASSQDLDRATYEQYF,TGCGCCAGCAGTCAAGACCTGGACAGGGCCACCTACGAGCAGTACTTC
NA,TRBJ1-1,NA,TRBV7-8,CASSFDGNTEAFF,TGTGCCAGCAGCTTTGACGGGAACACTGAAGCTTTCTTT
NA,TRBJ2-7,NA,TRBV5-4,CASSLVGASYEQYF,TGTGCCAGCAGCTTGGTTGGGGCCTCCTACGAGCAGTACTTC
NA,TRBJ1-2,TRBD1,TRBV4-1,CASSPKFPGTAFNYGYTF,TGCGCCAGCAGCCCGAAATTCCCCGGGACAGCCTTTAACTATGGCTACACCTTC
NA,TRBJ1-2,NA,TRBV28,CASSLGGYGYTF,TGTGCCAGCAGTTTAGGTGGATATGGCTACACCTTC
NA,TRBJ1-4,NA,TRBV7-9,CASSPGGETNEKLFF,TGTGCCAGCAGCCCGGGAGGGGAAACTAATGAAAAACTGTTTTTT
NA,TRBJ1-3,TRBD1,TRBV5-8,CASSLGTGLGGNTIYF,TGTGCCAGCAGCTTGGGGACAGGTCTAGGTGGAAACACCATATATTTT
NA,TRBJ2-1,TRBD2,TRBV7-3,CASSPSRLAGGYNEQFF,TGTGCCAGCAGCCCCTCCCGGCTAGCGGGAGGATACAATGAGCAGTTCTTC
NA,TRBJ1-1,NA,TRBV28,CASSLSPQPNTEAFF,TGTGCCAGCAGTTTAAGTCCCCAACCAAACACTGAAGCTTTCTTC
NA,TRBJ2-3,NA,TRBV4-2,CASSQGAGATQYF,TGTGCCAGCAGCCAGGGGGCAGGGGCCACGCAGTATTTT
NA,TRBJ1-1,NA,TRBV27,CASSLSYVGGTEAFF,TGTGCCAGCAGTTTAAGCTATGTGGGGGGCACTGAAGCTTTCTTT